The clone carrying this TCR beta chain was recorded only once. The antigen is unknown. Sequencing was performed with immunoSEQ multiplex PCR; in TCRdb, only in-frame clones are kept and a portion is missing. Of approximately 60,000 clones in the sample, approximately 86% were seen once. These data are taken from a study of T cell responses to AZD1222 COVID-19 vaccine. Germline lookup yields CDR1 SGHTA and CDR2 FQGNSA. J gave up 3 bases and V 5 bases, and 7 bases lay outside the gene matches. This CDR3 spans 15 amino acids. Study-wide findings and caveats: Donors were chiefly white British, with a greater number of females, and clonal diversity was perhaps underestimated.

Second-dose schedules of about 4 or about 12 weeks were combined. The J gene is TRBJ2-3, the V gene TRBV7-2; 8 bases map to TRBD1. Source: peripheral blood, taken 28 days after the second AZD1222 dose. The receptor comes from an adult who received the AZD1222 COVID-19 vaccine. The CDR3 DNA reads TGTGCCAGCAGCCCCGGGACAGGATCAACAGATACGCAGTATTTT. It codes for CASSPGTGSTDTQYF.